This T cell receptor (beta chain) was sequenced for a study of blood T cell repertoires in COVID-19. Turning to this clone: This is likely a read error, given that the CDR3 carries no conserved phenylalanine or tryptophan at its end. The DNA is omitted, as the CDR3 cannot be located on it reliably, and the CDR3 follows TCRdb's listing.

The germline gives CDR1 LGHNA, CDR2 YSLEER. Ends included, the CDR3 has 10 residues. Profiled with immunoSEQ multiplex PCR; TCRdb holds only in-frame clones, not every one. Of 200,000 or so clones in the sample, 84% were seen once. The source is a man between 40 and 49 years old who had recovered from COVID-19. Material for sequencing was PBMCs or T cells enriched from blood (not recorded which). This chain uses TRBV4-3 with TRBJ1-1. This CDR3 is CASSQDRVLS.